One T cell receptor (beta chain) is described in this entry. Its specificity is unknown. The junction shows a germline mismatch at one end, possibly a read error. The sample originates from a study of response to subunit inactivated influenza vaccine. Via MiXCR, TCRdb re-called the RT-PCR reads, giving one row per CDR3 protein. The sample has about 700,000 distinct CDR3 sequences; around 13% are singletons. Findings and caveats of the study: Authors suggested each seasonal influenza vaccination recruits few new T cells.

CDR3 length: 12 amino acids. Germline V gives CDR1 SGHTA, CDR2 FQGNSA. This sequence was found in a man aged 50 to 60 who received an inactivated influenza vaccine. The J gene is TRBJ2-7, the V gene TRBV7-2; D is unclear. Sequencing used PBMCs from blood, obtained roughly 2 weeks before vaccination. The CDR3, as DNA: TGTGCCAGCAGCCCCCGGGCCTCCGGATTGAACTTC. Amino acids: CASSPRASGLNF.